Reported below is one T cell receptor beta chain. Its antigen is as yet unknown. The data were obtained in a study of CXCR3-negative and CXCR3-positive naive CD8 T cells. Study-level findings and limits: Much lower diversity was found in memory CD8+ cells, while both naive subsets had comparably high diversity. The TRBV-TRBJ usage of naive CXCR3-negative and CXCR3-positive cells was similar, but that of memory cells differed.

The CDR3 runs 13 residues. In germline, CDR1 is LNHNV, CDR2 YYDKDF (reference sequence). The sorter processed each CD8+ T cell subset in triplicate at some 330,000 cells apiece. The authors made the TRB cDNA libraries by 5' RACE using UMI labels. One entry per CDR3 protein, without DNA, is what TCRdb gives after re-calling the 5' RACE reads. Across some 130,000 distinct CDR3 sequences, the top ten clones capture 0.45% to 0.6% of the sample. Sequenced material: naive CXCR3- CD8+ T cells from blood. Described subset: CD45RO-CCR7+CD27+CD95- naive CD8+ T cells lacking CXCR3 (TNR3-). The source is a human donor in good health. Some clones in this sample may be carry-over from other donors' samples. V and J are TRBV15 and TRBJ2-3. The CDR3 is CATSRDNTDTQYF.